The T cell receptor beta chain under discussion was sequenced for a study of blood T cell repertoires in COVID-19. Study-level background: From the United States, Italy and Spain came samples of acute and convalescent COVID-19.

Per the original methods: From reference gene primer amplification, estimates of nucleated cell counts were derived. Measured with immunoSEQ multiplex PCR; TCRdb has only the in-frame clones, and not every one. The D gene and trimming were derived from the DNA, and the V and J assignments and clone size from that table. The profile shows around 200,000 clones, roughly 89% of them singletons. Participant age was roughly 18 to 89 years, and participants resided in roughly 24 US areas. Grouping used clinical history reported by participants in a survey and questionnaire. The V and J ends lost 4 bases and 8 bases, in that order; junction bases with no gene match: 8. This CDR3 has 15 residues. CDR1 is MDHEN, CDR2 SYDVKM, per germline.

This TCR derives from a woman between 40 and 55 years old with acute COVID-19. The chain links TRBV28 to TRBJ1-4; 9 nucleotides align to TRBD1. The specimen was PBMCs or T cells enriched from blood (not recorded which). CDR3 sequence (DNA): TGTGCCAGCAGTTCTCACGGACAGGGGCGGGAAAAACTGTTTTTT. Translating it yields CASSSHGQGREKLFF.